Included here is one T cell receptor (beta chain) sequence, with context. Using ten immunoSEQ deep assay plates, investigators sequenced unsorted PBMC DNA. Generated by immunoSEQ multiplex PCR, the TCRdb table keeps only in-frame clones and is missing some. The sample contains about 560,000 clones, around 77% of which appear only once. The CDR3 contains 16 residues. Germline CDR1 reads MGHRA; CDR2 reads YSYEKL. Trimming left V 4 bases short and J 3 bases short, with 19 bases between. These data are taken from a study of shared clonotypes between healthy human individuals. This sequence was found in a woman between 40 and 50 years old in good health. Some clones in this sample may be carry-over from other donors' samples. The chain has TRBV4-1 and TRBJ2-7; a weak D match, TRBD1 (7 bases). Sequencing used PBMCs. CDR3 sequence (DNA): TGCGCCAGCAGCCTCAGGGGGGTCACAGGGGTCTACGAGCAGTACTTC. Its protein product is CASSLRGVTGVYEQYF.